Listed below are T cell receptor beta chains from one sample, sequenced in a study of Graves' ophthalmopathy and Graves' hyperthyroidism. Using its own MiXCR run on the multiplex PCR reads, TCRdb lists one record per CDR3 protein. Among 400,000 to 500,000 distinct CDR3 sequences, under 25% were seen once, and the ten largest hold approximately 3.2%. The sample was peripheral blood. The receptors originated from a woman aged 18-29 years with stable Graves' hyperthyroidism. The CDR3 runs from the conserved cysteine through the conserved F or W. The order of the fields is clone size, J gene, D gene, V gene, CDR3 DNA, CDR3 protein. A D gene is named only where the DNA matches it firmly. Expanded clones are given a class, and other clones once, few, many or no size at all.

abundance: many
j_gene: TRBJ2-5
d_gene: -
v_gene: TRBV10-3
CDR3nt: TGTGCCATCAGTGCGGGTTTTGGAGGGCAAGCTAGCCAAGAGACCCAGTACTTC
CDR3aa: CAISAGFGGQASQETQYF

abundance: many
j_gene: TRBJ2-7
d_gene: -
v_gene: TRBV10-1
CDR3nt: TGCGCCAGCAGTGACCCGACAAACTCCTACGAGCAGTACTTC
CDR3aa: CASSDPTNSYEQYF

abundance: many
j_gene: TRBJ1-2
d_gene: TRBD1
v_gene: TRBV28
CDR3nt: TGTGCCAGCAGTTTATCCGGGACAGGGTACTATGGCTACACCTTC
CDR3aa: CASSLSGTGYYGYTF

abundance: many
j_gene: TRBJ1-6
d_gene: -
v_gene: TRBV27
CDR3nt: TGTGCCAGCAGTTTGGGGCCGGAAAATTCACCCCTCCACTTT
CDR3aa: CASSLGPENSPLHF

abundance: many
j_gene: TRBJ2-5
d_gene: TRBD2
v_gene: TRBV5-1
CDR3nt: TGCGCCAGCGGGACTAGCGCGGGCCAAGAGACCCAGTACTTC
CDR3aa: CASGTSAGQETQYF

abundance: many
j_gene: TRBJ1-5
d_gene: -
v_gene: TRBV24-1
CDR3nt: TGTGCCACCAGTGCGACCTCCAATCAGCCCCAGCATTTT
CDR3aa: CATSATSNQPQHF

abundance: many
j_gene: TRBJ2-7
d_gene: TRBD2
v_gene: TRBV12-3/TRBV12-4
CDR3nt: TGTGCCAGCTCCAGCGGGGGCAGCTCCTACGAGCAGTACTTC
CDR3aa: CASSSGGSSYEQYF

abundance: many
j_gene: TRBJ1-3
d_gene: -
v_gene: TRBV7-2
CDR3nt: TGTGCCAGCAGCTTAGCTGGGACCACTGGAAACACCATATATTTT
CDR3aa: CASSLAGTTGNTIYF

abundance: many
j_gene: TRBJ1-6
d_gene: TRBD1
v_gene: TRBV15
CDR3nt: TGTGCCACCAGCAGAGCCCGGGACAGGGGTCGATCACCCCTCCACTTT
CDR3aa: CATSRARDRGRSPLHF

abundance: few
j_gene: TRBJ1-5
d_gene: -
v_gene: TRBV5-6
CDR3nt: TGTGCCAGCAGCTTGGGAGGCAGGGTCAGCAATCAGCCCCAGCATTTT
CDR3aa: CASSLGGRVSNQPQHF

abundance: many
j_gene: TRBJ1-5
d_gene: -
v_gene: TRBV12-3/TRBV12-4
CDR3nt: TGTGCCAGCAGTCAGGACCCCCGGGACCCATACAATCAGCCCCAGCATTTT
CDR3aa: CASSQDPRDPYNQPQHF

abundance: -
j_gene: TRBJ2-5
d_gene: TRBD2
v_gene: TRBV6-1
CDR3nt: TGTGCCAGCGGGCTAGCGGGGACTCAAGAGACCCAGTACTTC
CDR3aa: CASGLAGTQETQYF

abundance: many
j_gene: TRBJ2-7
d_gene: -
v_gene: TRBV24-1
CDR3nt: TGTGCCACCAGTGCCAGAGGTGGGCTAAGCGAGCAGTACTTC
CDR3aa: CATSARGGLSEQYF

abundance: -
j_gene: TRBJ1-1
d_gene: -
v_gene: TRBV29-1
CDR3nt: TGCAGCGTTGAAGGGACCGTTTCCAGTGAAGCTTTCTTT
CDR3aa: CSVEGTVSSEAFF

abundance: -
j_gene: TRBJ2-7
d_gene: TRBD1
v_gene: TRBV12-3/TRBV12-4
CDR3nt: TGTGCCAGCAGTTTAGCGGACAGGAAGTCCGAGCAGTACTTC
CDR3aa: CASSLADRKSEQYF

abundance: -
j_gene: TRBJ1-3
d_gene: TRBD1
v_gene: TRBV7-8
CDR3nt: TGTGCCAGCAGCTCCTACAGGGGAGTCTCGGGAAACACCATATATTTT
CDR3aa: CASSSYRGVSGNTIYF

abundance: many
j_gene: TRBJ2-7
d_gene: TRBD2
v_gene: TRBV4-3
CDR3nt: TGCGCCAGCAGCCAAACCCCGGGACTAGCGGCCTACGAGCAGTACTTC
CDR3aa: CASSQTPGLAAYEQYF

abundance: few
j_gene: TRBJ1-2
d_gene: TRBD1
v_gene: TRBV5-1
CDR3nt: TGCGCCAGCAGCTCGGGACAGGGGTCTGATGGCTACACCTTC
CDR3aa: CASSSGQGSDGYTF

abundance: -
j_gene: TRBJ2-7
d_gene: -
v_gene: TRBV7-9
CDR3nt: TGTGCCAGCAGCGAGACCCGAGGTGGCGAGCAGTACTTC
CDR3aa: CASSETRGGEQYF

abundance: many
j_gene: TRBJ2-3
d_gene: TRBD1
v_gene: TRBV6-2/TRBV6-3
CDR3nt: TGTGCCACCAGGAGGGGACAGGAGGAGGATACGCAGTATTTT
CDR3aa: CATRRGQEEDTQYF

abundance: many
j_gene: TRBJ1-1
d_gene: TRBD1
v_gene: TRBV20-1
CDR3nt: TGCAGTGCTAGAGGTGCGGACAGGGGGCTGGGGACTGAAGCTTTCTTT
CDR3aa: CSARGADRGLGTEAFF